The clone carrying this T cell receptor (beta chain) was found once. The CDR3 is made up of 14 amino acids. With V trimmed by 3 bases and J by 5 bases, 5 bases remained unmatched. CDR1 and CDR2 from the germline V gene are SGHTA and FQGNSA. Repertoires were generated with immunoSEQ multiplex PCR, while TCRdb's copy carries only in-frame clones and drops some. The sample contains about 3,400 clones, 95% to 98% of which appear only once. The record originates from a study of blood T cell dynamics during melanoma immunotherapy. Study details: Standard first-line treatment here was pembrolizumab or nivolumab plus ipilimumab in metastatic melanoma.

Time point denoted: pre-treatment baseline. Patients with prior systemic cancer treatment, concomitant immunosuppressants, or other active malignancies were excluded. The receptor comes from a human donor with melanoma. The V call is TRBV7-2, the J call TRBJ1-1; 8 bases align to TRBD1. This material consisted of effector memory CD8+ T cells from blood, taken from a patient treated with checkpoint blockade. CDR3 nucleotide sequence: TGTGCCAGCAGCTTGACAGGGGAGAGGACTGAAGCTTTCTTT. It is translated as CASSLTGERTEAFF.